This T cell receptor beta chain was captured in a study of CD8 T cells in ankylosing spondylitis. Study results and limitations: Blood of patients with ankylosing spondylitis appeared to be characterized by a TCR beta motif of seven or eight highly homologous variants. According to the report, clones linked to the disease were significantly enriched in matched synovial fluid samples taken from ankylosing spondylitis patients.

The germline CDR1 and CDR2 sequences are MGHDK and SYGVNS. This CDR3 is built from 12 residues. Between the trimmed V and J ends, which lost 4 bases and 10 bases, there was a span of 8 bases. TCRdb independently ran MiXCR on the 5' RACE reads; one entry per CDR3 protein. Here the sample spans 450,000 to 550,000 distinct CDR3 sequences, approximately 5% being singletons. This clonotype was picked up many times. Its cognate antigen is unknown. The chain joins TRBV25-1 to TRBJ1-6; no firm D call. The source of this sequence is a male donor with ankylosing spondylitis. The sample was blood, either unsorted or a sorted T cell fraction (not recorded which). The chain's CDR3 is CASSGSRSPLHF. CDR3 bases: TGTGCCAGCAGTGGTAGCAGATCACCCCTCCACTTT.